The 22 T cell receptor beta chains reported below all come from one sample, sequenced in a study of shared clonotypes between healthy human individuals. Repertoires were generated with immunoSEQ multiplex PCR, while TCRdb's copy carries only in-frame clones and drops some. The table has about 670,000 clones, around 72% seen once. The sample comprised memory CD4+ T cells sorted from blood. Subset defined: CD45RA-negative fraction. These TCRs come from a woman under 40 in good health.

The rearrangement uses TRBV28 and TRBJ2-1; D remains unclear. This CDR3 comprises 20 residues. The ends were cut back, 3 bases at V and 3 bases at J, with 27 bases in the middle. The germline CDR1 and CDR2 sequences are MDHEN and SYDVKM. Here the CDR3 DNA reads TGTGCCAGCAGTTTTCTCTTTCATAGCAGCGACCGGTCCCTCTACAATGAGCAGTTCTTC. It translates to CASSFLFHSSDRSLYNEQFF.

V and J are TRBV29-1 and TRBJ1-4; D might be TRBD1 (5 bases). CDR1 and CDR2 (germline): SQVTM, ANQGSEA. The CDR3 extends over 13 amino acids. V was clipped by 5 bases and J by 1 base, with 8 bases between them. The chain's CDR3 is CSVTGRTNEKLFF. Here the CDR3 DNA reads TGCAGCGTTACGGGGCGAACTAATGAAAAACTGTTTTTT. Combining the CDR3 with reference TRBV29-1 and TRBJ1-4 gives the whole variable domain SAVISQKPSRDICQRGTSLTIQCQVDSQVTMMFWYRQQPGQSLTLIATANQGSEATYESGFVIDKFPISRPNLTFSTLTVSNMSPEDSSIYLCSVTGRTNEKLFFGSGTQLSVL.

The genes are TRBV6-5 and TRBJ2-7, with 8 bases lining up with TRBD2. Germline CDR1 and CDR2: MNHEY and SVGAGI. The CDR3 is made up of 14 amino acids. The V segment lost 8 bases and the J segment 2 bases; nucleotides outside the gene matches: 8. The CDR3 region is CASFASGSTYEQYF. The CDR3 DNA reads TGTGCCAGCTTCGCTAGCGGGTCGACCTACGAGCAGTACTTC.

The chain links TRBV5-4 to TRBJ2-3; possible D gene TRBD2, 6 bases. CDR3 size: 17 residues. Deletions cut 0 bases from V and 1 base from J, with 15 bases between. Germline V gene sequence: CDR1 SGHNT, CDR2 YYREEE (reference sequence). The CDR3 coding sequence is TGTGCCAGCAGCTTGGTTCTCGGGGGAGTGGGCACAGATACGCAGTATTTT. Translating it yields CASSLVLGGVGTDTQYF.

The rearrangement uses TRBV2 and TRBJ1-1, with D possibly TRBD1 on 5 matching bases. CDR3 length: 14 amino acids. The germline CDR1 and CDR2 sequences are SNHLY and FYNNEI. The V end lost 5 bases, the J end lost 8 bases, and 18 bases lay between the germline ends. The CDR3 reads CASSRALGVIEAFF. The CDR3 bases are TGTGCCAGCAGTCGCGCCCTAGGGGTTATAGAAGCTTTCTTT.

This clone was seen only a few times. The rearrangement uses TRBV5-1 and TRBJ2-5; 8 bases are a match to TRBD1. Germline assignment: CDR1 SGHRS and CDR2 YFSETQ. V lost 3 bases and J lost 5; bases outside the gene matches: 9. This CDR3 is built from 15 residues. The DNA for the CDR3 is TGCGCCAGCAGCTACCGGACAGGGTATGAGGAGACCCAGTACTTC. Translating gives CASSYRTGYEETQYF.

Concerning this clone itself: The sample contains more than one DNA sequence encoding this CDR3. The chain carries TRBV7-2 and TRBJ1-5; D is unclear. The CDR3 totals 15 residues. The V end lost 5 bases, the J end lost 1 base, and 12 bases lay between the germline ends. Germline CDR1 SGHTA, CDR2 FQGNSA. CDR3 sequence reads: CASSRDVLSNQPQHF. DNA of the CDR3: TGTGCCAGCAGCCGAGATGTATTAAGCAATCAGCCCCAGCATTTT.

V usage is TRBV28 and J usage is TRBJ2-4, with TRBD1 identical over 8 bases. CDR3 length equals 15 residues. Germline CDR1 and CDR2: MDHEN and SYDVKM. After removal of 5 bases from V and 6 bases from J, the junction contained 9 bases not matched to a gene. CDR3 DNA: TGTGCCAGCAGTCATTCCGGGACAGGAAGAAACATTCAGTACTTC. Translating gives CASSHSGTGRNIQYF. The full variable domain, in which reference TRBV28 and TRBJ2-4 provide the parts outside the CDR3, is DVKVTQSSRYLVKRTGEKVFLECVQDMDHENMFWYRQDPGLGLRLIYFSYDVKMKEKGDIPEGYSVSREKKERFSLILESASTNQTSMYLCASSHSGTGRNIQYFGAGTRLSVL.

The chain uses TRBV7-3 and TRBJ2-1; D gene ambiguous. V shed 2 bases and J shed 5 bases, with 10 bases lying between them. The CDR3 contains 14 residues. CDR1 SGHTA and CDR2 FQGTGA come from the germline V gene. Written as DNA, the CDR3 is TGTGCCAGCAGCTTATCTGGCAACGACAATGAGCAGTTCTTC. As protein: CASSLSGNDNEQFF. The full variable domain, with the rest looked up from reference TRBV7-3 and TRBJ2-1, is GAGVSQTPSNKVTEKGKYVELRCDPISGHTALYWYRQSLGQGPEFLIYFQGTGAADDSGLPNDRFFAVRPEGSVSTLKIQRTERGDSAVYLCASSLSGNDNEQFFGPGTRLTVL.

The V and J genes are TRBV7-2 and TRBJ2-7; D tentatively fits TRBD1 or TRBD2 (5 bases each). Deletions cut 5 bases from V and 5 bases from J, with 16 bases between. Germline V gene data show CDR1 as SGHTA and CDR2 as FQGNSA. This CDR3 is 14 amino acids long. The CDR3 sequence is CASSPDWGFDEQYF. DNA of the CDR3: TGTGCCAGCAGCCCTGACTGGGGGTTCGACGAGCAGTACTTC.

The chain couples TRBV6-5 to TRBJ2-3, with D possibly matching TRBD2 (5 bases). CDR3 length equals 13 residues. Between the trimmed V and J ends, which lost 7 bases and 3 bases, there was a span of 11 bases. CDR1 and CDR2 (germline): MNHEY, SVGAGI. Written as DNA, the CDR3 is TGTGCCAGCACCTCGGGGTTAACAGATACGCAGTATTTT. Translated, it gives CASTSGLTDTQYF.

This clone was seen only once. The V and J genes are TRBV6-5 and TRBJ2-3, with 7 bases that match TRBD1. The CDR3 runs 15 residues. With 0 bases clipped from V and 6 bases from J, the junction kept 6 bases outside the gene matches. From germline, CDR1 is MNHEY and CDR2 SVGAGI. The CDR3 spells CASSYSLQGKDTQYF. The CDR3, as DNA: TGTGCCAGCAGTTACTCGTTACAGGGGAAGGATACGCAGTATTTT.

The chain employs TRBV10-3 and TRBJ2-3; 12 bases fit TRBD2. The junction had 6 bases not matched to a gene; V was cut back by 6 bases and J by 2 bases. Germline V CDR1 and CDR2: ENHRY, SYGVKD. The CDR3 is made up of 16 amino acids. The CDR3 bases are TGTGCCATCAGCGGAGGACTAGCGGGGATCACAGATACGCAGTATTTT. Amino acids: CAISGGLAGITDTQYF.

The genes are TRBV28 and TRBJ2-7, with D possibly being TRBD1 (5 bases). The germline gives CDR1 MDHEN, CDR2 SYDVKM. Between the trimmed V and J ends, which lost 2 bases and 5 bases, there was a span of 16 bases. CDR3 length equals 15 residues. The CDR3 DNA follows: TGTGCCAGCAGTTTACCCCCCAGGGCGGTAAACGAGCAGTACTTC. Its protein is CASSLPPRAVNEQYF.

J is TRBJ1-2 and V is TRBV5-1; TRBD1 matches 8 bases. V lost 1 base, J lost 7 bases, and 9 bases stayed unmatched. In germline, CDR1 is SGHRS, CDR2 YFSETQ. This CDR3 is 15 amino acids long. The CDR3 nucleotides are TGCGCCAGCAGCTTGTCAGGGGGCGCGGAGTCTGGCTACACCTTC. Protein product: CASSLSGGAESGYTF.

The rearrangement links TRBV4-1 to TRBJ1-1; D ambiguous. The V end lost 0 bases, the J end lost 7 bases, and 9 bases lay between the germline ends. This CDR3 comprises 13 residues. CDR1 and CDR2 from the germline V gene are MGHRA and YSYEKL. The CDR3 DNA follows: TGCGCCAGCAGCCAAGAACTGGGCGTTGAAGCTTTCTTT. Translating it yields CASSQELGVEAFF.

This clone was counted a few times. This chain connects TRBV18 to TRBJ1-5; 8 bases fit TRBD1. The CDR3 covers 15 residues. Germline V gives CDR1 KGHSH, CDR2 LQKENI. Trimming removed 6 bases from V and 6 bases from J; junction bases left unmatched: 10. The DNA for the CDR3 is TGTGCCAGCTCGGTGGGACAGGATAAGGCTCAGCCCCAGCATTTT. It is translated as CASSVGQDKAQPQHF.

The chain recombines TRBV9 with TRBJ2-2, with 9 bases fitting TRBD1. Trimming at V came to 0 bases and at J to 5 bases, leaving 5 bases not matched to a gene. Germline-derived CDR1 and CDR2 are SGDLS and YYNGEE. The CDR3 totals 16 residues. The CDR3 sequence is CASSVVGTGITGELFF. In nucleotides, the CDR3 is TGTGCCAGCAGCGTAGTAGGGACAGGGATAACCGGGGAGCTGTTTTTT.

This rearrangement joins TRBV7-5 to TRBJ2-5. TRBV7-5 is assigned pseudogene status. The CDR3 covers 14 residues. This CDR3 is CVRSLGRGLRTQYF. The DNA of the CDR3 is TGTGTCAGAAGCTTAGGGAGGGGGTTGCGGACCCAGTACTTC.

CDR3 in amino acids: CASSQDQGQRNIQYF. CDR3 nucleotides: TGCGCCAGCAGCCAAGATCAAGGACAGAGAAACATTCAGTACTTC. This chain links TRBV4-1 with TRBJ2-4; possible D gene TRBD1, 6 bases. The germline CDR1 and CDR2 sequences are MGHRA and YSYEKL. V lost 0 bases to trimming and J lost 6 bases, with 12 bases between them. The CDR3 length is 15 residues.

The CDR3 is CASSLRGGINEQFF. CDR3 DNA sequence: TGTGCCAGTAGTCTAAGGGGAGGAATCAATGAGCAGTTCTTC. The rearrangement joins TRBV19 to TRBJ2-1, with D perhaps TRBD2 (6 bases). Per the germline V gene, CDR1 is LNHDA and CDR2 is SQIVND (reference sequence). V gave up 5 bases and J gave up 6 bases, with 14 bases separating them. The CDR3 has 14 residues.

Here the CDR3 reads CASSLSVGRGQETQYF. The CDR3 DNA follows: TGCGCCAGCAGCTTGAGTGTCGGGAGGGGCCAAGAGACCCAGTACTTC. The gene calls are TRBV5-1 and TRBJ2-5; 8 bases line up with TRBD2. CDR3 length: 16 residues. V shed 1 base, J shed 1 base, and the junction held 6 bases outside the gene matches. Looked up from germline, CDR1 is SGHRS and CDR2 is YFSETQ.